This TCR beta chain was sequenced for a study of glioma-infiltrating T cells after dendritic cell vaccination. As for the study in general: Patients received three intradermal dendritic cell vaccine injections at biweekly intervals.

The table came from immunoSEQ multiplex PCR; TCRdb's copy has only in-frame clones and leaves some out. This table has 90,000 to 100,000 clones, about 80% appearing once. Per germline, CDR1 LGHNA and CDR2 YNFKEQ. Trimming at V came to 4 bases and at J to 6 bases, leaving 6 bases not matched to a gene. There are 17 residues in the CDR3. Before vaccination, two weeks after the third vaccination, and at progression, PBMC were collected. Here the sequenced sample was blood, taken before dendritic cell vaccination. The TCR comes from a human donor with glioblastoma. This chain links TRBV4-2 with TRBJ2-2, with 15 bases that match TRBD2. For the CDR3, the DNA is TGTGCCAGCAGCCGGACTAGCGGGGGGGCAAAGGCCGGGGAGCTGTTTTTT. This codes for CASSRTSGGAKAGELFF.